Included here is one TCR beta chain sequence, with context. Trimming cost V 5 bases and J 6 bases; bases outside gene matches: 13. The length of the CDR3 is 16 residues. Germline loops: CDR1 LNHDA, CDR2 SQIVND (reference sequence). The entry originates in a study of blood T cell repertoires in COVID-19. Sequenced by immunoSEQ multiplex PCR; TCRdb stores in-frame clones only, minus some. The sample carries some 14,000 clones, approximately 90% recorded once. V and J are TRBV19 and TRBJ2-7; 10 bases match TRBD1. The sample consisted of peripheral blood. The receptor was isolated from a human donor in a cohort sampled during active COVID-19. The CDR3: CASSPEGQGLLREQYF. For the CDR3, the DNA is TGTGCCAGTAGTCCAGAGGGACAGGGGTTGCTACGCGAGCAGTACTTC.